The clone carrying this T cell receptor (beta chain) was observed once. This sample was taken from a study of blood T cell repertoires in COVID-19. Participants were aged roughly 18 to 90 years, lived in under 30 US areas, and enrolled virtually. Self-reported history from a screening survey and questionnaire set each donor's cohort. The data were produced by immunoSEQ multiplex PCR, yet TCRdb's version contains in-frame clones alone and is incomplete. The sample includes roughly 200,000 clones, approximately 89% seen only once; the top ten take less than 4.5%. Sequencing was done on a sample of PBMCs or T cells enriched from blood (not recorded which). The sequence derives from a woman aged 25 to 39 with acute COVID-19.

The chain's CDR3 is CAISTEGRESAQHF. The CDR3 DNA reads TGTGCCATCTCTACGGAGGGGAGAGAGTCGGCCCAGCATTTT. The chain recombines TRBV10-3 with TRBJ1-5, with D possibly matching TRBD1 (5 bases). The V and J ends lost 8 bases and 11 bases respectively, with 22 bases between them. This CDR3 has 14 residues. Per germline, CDR1 ENHRY and CDR2 SYGVKD.